This T cell receptor beta chain comes out of a study of blood T cells in healthy people across ages (dated by TCRdb to 2013 to 2016). Background on the whole study: In model experiments, roughly one uniquely barcoded TCR beta cDNA molecule per two T cells was captured by template switching. Donors of different ages were randomly distributed across sequencing lanes to avoid experimental bias. The donors were divided into four age groups: young (average approximately 16 years), middle-aged (roughly 42), aged (approximately 64) and long-lived (roughly 88). To track age-related changes in TCR beta repertoire diversity, the study relied on deep sequencing normalized with unique cDNA molecular identifiers. For two donors (one aged 18 to 30 and one aged 80 or older), the study analyzed two additional independent replicas of 1 million unique cDNA reads from the same blood draw. Broader findings and caveats from the paper: Conclusive comparison of naive and antigen-experienced compartments was prevented by the profiling of bulk unsorted PBMCs. Estimates of total diversity based on one million sequenced T cells were considered lower bounds and underestimates. Because the CMV infection status of the donors was unknown, age-related changes in expanded clonotypes may potentially have been confounded. Observed TCR beta diversity per million T cells fell roughly linearly with age, and a significant reduction was already apparent by age approximately 41. The long-lived group showed more naive CD4+ T cells, fewer expanded clones and increased TCR diversity than the aged group, suggesting age selection. Observed TCR beta diversity correlated strongly with the percentage of naive T cells measured by flow cytometry.

As for this clonotype: Its antigen has not been determined. Base qualities are missing; no much larger clone stands one base away.

The receptor library was made with 5' RACE. Sequencing instrument: Illumina HiSeq 2500. A second PCR of roughly 7 to 11 cycles was performed with a sample-barcoded 5' primer and a J-beta primer mix. A unique molecular identifier was introduced onto each TCR beta cDNA molecule by a template-switch 5' adaptor carrying 12 random nucleotides. Each sample yielded at least 3 million CDR3-containing paired-end reads. All of the RNA was converted into first-strand cDNA using the Mint cDNA synthesis kit, with a TRBC-specific oligonucleotide serving as the primer. Following uracil-DNA glycosylase treatment, all cDNA underwent a first 18-cycle PCR with the universal primers M1SS and BC2_uni_R. Under the source paper's analysis protocol: For normalization, 1 million high-quality reads, each with a distinct molecular identifier, were randomly selected from each sample. Reads sharing molecular identifiers were discarded rather than binned into consensus sequences. MiTCR, run with a Q25 quality threshold and the strictest error-elimination algorithm, handled CDR3 identification, clonotype clustering and error correction. A nonparametric unseen species model with Euler transformation was used to estimate lower-bound total TCR beta diversity. TCRdb reprocessed the public reads (quality trimming at Q25 with fastp, clone calling with MiXCR) and kept in-frame beta chains. Every entry covers one CDR3 protein and lists the most common genes and DNA from its rows. None of the V and J calls come from the authors' own analysis; TCRdb made them. This sample holds some 880,000 distinct CDR3 sequences; under 40% were observed only once. The ten biggest clones cover 10% to 15% of the sample.

Donors were a few dozen systemically healthy Caucasian individuals from Russia aged 6 to 90 years. Approximately 9.3 milliliters of peripheral blood were drawn from each donor into EDTA-treated Vacutainer tubes. Ficoll-Paque density-gradient centrifugation was used to isolate PBMCs, with at least 7 million obtained per sample. Total RNA was extracted from PBMCs with Trizol reagent, with at least 5.5 micrograms obtained per sample. For every donor, flow cytometry on a PBMC aliquot measured the percentage of naive CD45RAhigh/CD27high T cells. Sequencing used blood. The origin of this receptor is a man between 18 and 29 years old in good health.

The CDR3 in this case is CSAAPRANYGYTF. The DNA is as follows: TGCAGTGCCGCCCCCAGGGCTAACTATGGCTACACCTTC. The chain joins TRBV20-1 to TRBJ1-2; possibly the D gene is TRBD1, per 5 matching bases. A distance of 11 bases separates the germline ends of V and J, which lose 6 bases and 0 bases respectively. The CDR3 holds 13 amino acids from the cysteine to the phenylalanine. Only the CDR3 DNA stays, 39 bases, in frame from base 1. As encoded in the germline V gene (reference sequence), CDR1 is DFQATT while CDR2 is SNEGSKA.